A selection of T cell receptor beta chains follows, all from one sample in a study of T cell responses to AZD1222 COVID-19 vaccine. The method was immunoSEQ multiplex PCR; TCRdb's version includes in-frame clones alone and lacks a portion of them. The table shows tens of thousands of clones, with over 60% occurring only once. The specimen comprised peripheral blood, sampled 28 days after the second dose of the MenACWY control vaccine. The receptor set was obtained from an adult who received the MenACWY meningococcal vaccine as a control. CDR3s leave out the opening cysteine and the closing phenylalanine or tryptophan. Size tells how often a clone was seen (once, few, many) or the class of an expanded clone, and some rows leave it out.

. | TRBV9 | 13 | ASSGGQGFSETQY
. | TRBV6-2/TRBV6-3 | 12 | ASSYGGASYEQY
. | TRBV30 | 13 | ALEVTEGLSGEQF
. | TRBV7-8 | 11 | ASSPDHPTQIH
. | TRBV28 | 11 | ASSFIGATEAF
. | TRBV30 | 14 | AWSRLAGGPSGEQY
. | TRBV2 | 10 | ASRDRGNIQY
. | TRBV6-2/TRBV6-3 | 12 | ASSSIGDRAKQF
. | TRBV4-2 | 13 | ASSQTETSSYEQY
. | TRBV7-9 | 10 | ASSPPGYEQY
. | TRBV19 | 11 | ASSIQMNTEAF
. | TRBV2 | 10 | ASRGLTGELF
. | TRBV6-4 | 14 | ASTTHGHSWVDGYT
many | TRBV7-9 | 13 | ASSSYIGSKTEAF
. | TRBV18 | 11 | ASSPERNTEAF
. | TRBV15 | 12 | ATSRDPVNTEAF
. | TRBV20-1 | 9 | SASRGGEQF
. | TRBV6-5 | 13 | ASSYGADQGDEQY
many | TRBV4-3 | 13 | ASSQDGSHRGGYT
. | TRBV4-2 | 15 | ASSQEMSGSFAYEQY
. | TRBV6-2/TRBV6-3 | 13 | ASSSLTSGRDTQY
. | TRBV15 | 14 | ATSRDGEVFNTEAF
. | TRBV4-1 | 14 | ASSYSGVAGVDEQY
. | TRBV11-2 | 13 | ASSLKSGSSNTQY
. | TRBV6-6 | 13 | ASRPLDRGGTEAF
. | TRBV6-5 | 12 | ASSVVAAGNTIY
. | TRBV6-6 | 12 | ASSPGTVYNEQF
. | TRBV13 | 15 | ASSSQLPGGGQETQY
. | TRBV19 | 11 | ASSTQGHQPQH
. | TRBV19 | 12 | ASRLNTGKGGYT
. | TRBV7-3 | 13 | ASRRGGANTGELF
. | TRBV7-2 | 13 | ASSLNGLGGSPLH
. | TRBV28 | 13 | ASSTSNGGAEKLF
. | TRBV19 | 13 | ASSSTGGDNSPLH
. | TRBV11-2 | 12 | ASSLGLGSYEQY
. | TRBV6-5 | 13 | ASRGPSGSFGEQY
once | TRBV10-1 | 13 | ASSDFGLSTDTQY
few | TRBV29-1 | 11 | SAATGVSTEAF
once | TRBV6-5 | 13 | ASSYSGGDNTEAF
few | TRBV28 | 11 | ASRQGFGNEQF
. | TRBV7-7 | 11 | ASSLNRDTEAF
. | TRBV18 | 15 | ASSPEADRSRLGGYT
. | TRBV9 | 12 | ASSVGRGNYGYT
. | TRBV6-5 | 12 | ASRPLPTNEKLF
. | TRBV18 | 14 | ASARSGFGSYNEQF
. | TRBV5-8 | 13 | ASSLWGYGDTEAF
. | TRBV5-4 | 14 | ASSQGLELAGGTQY
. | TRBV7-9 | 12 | ASSWGQVTGELF
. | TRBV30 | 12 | AWSQGQGFQPQH
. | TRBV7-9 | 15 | ASSPTGRSGANTEAF
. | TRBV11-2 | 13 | ASNSPGQGDNEQF
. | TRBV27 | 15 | ASSLLGRPSSTDTQY
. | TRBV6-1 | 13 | ASSEVPRGLTEAF
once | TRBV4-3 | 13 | ASSQDYGNNQPQH
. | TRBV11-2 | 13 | ASRPIKNSNTEAF
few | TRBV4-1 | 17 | ASSPRAVGVRDSYNEQF
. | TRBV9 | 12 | ASSVVKVTVGYT
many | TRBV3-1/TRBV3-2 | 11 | ASSQALGDTQY
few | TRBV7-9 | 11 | ASSTQQGLGQY